The 30 T cell receptor beta chains presented below share a single source sample, sequenced in a study of tumor and adjacent non-tumor tissue in lung cancer. Three rounds of nested PCR, following a modified ARM-PCR protocol, produced the TCRbeta library. MiXCR, applied by TCRdb to the multiplex PCR reads, yields one record per CDR3 protein. The sample carries fewer than 100,000 distinct CDR3 sequences, around 76% recorded once. The template was RNA from unsorted bulk tissue. The normal lung tissue was taken more than 3 cm from the tumor edge. The sample taken for sequencing was distant non-tumor lung tissue. Receptor source: a woman in her fifties or sixties with non-small cell lung cancer.

This clonotype showed up many times. A single base separates this from a much larger clone, so it may be a read error. The V call is TRBV11-2, the J call TRBJ2-2; D is possibly TRBD1 or TRBD2 (5 bases each). This CDR3 spans 17 amino acids. Trimming cost V 4 bases and J 1 base, with 16 bases left between them. From germline, CDR1 is SGHAT and CDR2 FQNNGV. CDR3 region: CASSWDVRGVNTGELFF. CDR3 bases: TGTGCCAGCAGCTGGGATGTAAGGGGAGTGAACACCGGGGAGCTGTTTTTT.

With respect to this clonotype: The CDR3 ends on some other residue instead of the conserved phenylalanine or tryptophan, so this is likely a read error. J is TRBJ2-7 and V is TRBV29-1; D ambiguous. V dropped 5 bases and J dropped 0 bases, with 8 bases sitting between them. This CDR3 comprises 12 residues. Germline loops: CDR1 SQVTM, CDR2 ANQGSEA. CDR3 sequence: CSVSTDSYEQYL. Written as DNA, the CDR3 is TGCAGCGTTTCTACGGACTCCTACGAGCAGTACCTC.

A word on this clonotype: It is likely a read error, because the conserved phenylalanine at the end of the CDR3 is missing. It is unclear where the CDR3 begins or ends on the DNA, so no DNA is shown, and the CDR3 is as TCRdb lists it. This chain links TRBV6-1 with TRBJ2-7. The germline CDR1 and CDR2 sequences are MNHNS and SASEGT. The CDR3 is 16 amino acids long, termini counted. The CDR3 here is CASSGHIARGAYERYY.

The table lists this clonotype with a few counts. The junction departs from germline at one end; a sequencing error may be responsible. The chain carries TRBV5-1 and TRBJ1-6, with TRBD1 as a possible D gene (6 bases). The germline CDR1 and CDR2 sequences are SGHRS and YFSETQ. The CDR3 length is 16 residues. CDR3 sequence reads: CASSLVGQLSNSLLHF. The CDR3 DNA is TGCGCCAGCAGCTTGGTCGGACAGCTTTCCAATTCACTCCTCCACTTT.

The chain has TRBV20-1 and TRBJ2-7, with 15 bases that match TRBD2. Germline V gene sequence: CDR1 DFQATT, CDR2 SNEGSKA (reference sequence). The CDR3 covers 16 residues. V was clipped by 8 bases and J by 3 bases; unmatched bases: 11. The CDR3 bases are TGCAGTATTCCCGGGACTAGCGGGAGGCAGCGCTACGAGCAGTACTTC. Translated: CSIPGTSGRQRYEQYF.

As to this clonotype: This is likely a read error, given that the CDR3 carries no conserved phenylalanine or tryptophan at its end. The genes are TRBV4-1 and TRBJ1-6; the match to TRBD1 covers 9 bases. The CDR3 consists of 14 residues. Germline loops: CDR1 MGHRA, CDR2 YSYEKL. The CDR3 nucleotides read TGTGCCAGCAGCCCCGGGACAGGGAATTCACCCCTCCACGTT. Its translation is CASSPGTGNSPLHV.

The chain joins TRBV5-1 to TRBJ2-1; possibly TRBD2 for D (6 bases). Germline V gene data show CDR1 as SGHRS and CDR2 as YFSETQ. V dropped 4 bases and J dropped 11 bases, with 22 bases sitting between them. This CDR3 has 15 amino acids. CDR3 region: CASSRGGTALGKQFF. DNA for the CDR3: TGCGCCAGCAGCCGGGGCGGGACGGCGTTGGGTAAGCAGTTCTTC.

For this clonotype: At one end, the junction sequence differs from germline, possibly due to a read error. V usage is TRBV4-2 and J usage is TRBJ2-7; D unresolved. The CDR3 is 16 amino acids. Germline CDR1 reads LGHNA; CDR2 reads YNFKEQ. CDR3 sequence: CASSHAVEAVHYEQNF. The CDR3 DNA reads as TGTGCAAGCAGCCATGCAGTAGAGGCCGTCCACTACGAGCAGAACTTC.

As to this clonotype: A junction boundary mismatches the germline segment, possibly from a read error. This chain links TRBV28 with TRBJ2-3; 8 positions match TRBD2. Germline V gene data show CDR1 as MDHEN and CDR2 as SYDVKM. The CDR3 is 15 residues long. CDR3 nucleotide sequence: TGTGGCAGCAGCTATAGCGGGAAGGGCACAGATACGCAGTATTTT. Amino acid sequence: CGSSYSGKGTDTQYF.

The chain couples TRBV11-2 to TRBJ2-3, with a possible D match to TRBD1 (6 bases). Per the germline V gene, CDR1 is SGHAT and CDR2 is FQNNGV. Trimming removed 10 bases at V and 8 bases at J, with 25 bases between. This CDR3 region has 15 residues. CDR3 nucleotides: TGTGCCAACATCTTAGGACCCCCAGGGGACCGTACGCAGTATTTT. This codes for CANILGPPGDRTQYF.

V gene TRBV28 combines with J gene TRBJ2-3; 7 bases agree with TRBD2. In germline, CDR1 is MDHEN, CDR2 SYDVKM. V was pared by 7 bases and J by 0 bases, with 7 bases of the junction left unmatched. The CDR3 is 15 residues long. CDR3 region: CASNPSGTSTDTQYF. The CDR3 nucleotides are TGTGCCAGCAATCCTAGCGGAACTAGCACAGATACGCAGTATTTT.

This clonotype was observed a few times. Its ends do not fully match the called genes, so a read error is possible. The gene calls are TRBV6-1 and TRBJ1-4; D is uncertain. The CDR3 length is 13 residues. CDR1 and CDR2 from the germline V gene are MNHNS and SASEGT. CDR3 sequence reads: CTLRDTYNEKLSF. Here the CDR3 DNA reads TGTACCCTCCGGGATACCTATAATGAAAAACTGTCTTTT.

This clonotype has at least ten counts. J is TRBJ2-1 and V is TRBV5-1, with a weak D call TRBD2 (5 bases). The V end lost 5 bases, the J end lost 3 bases, and 18 bases lay between the germline ends. This CDR3 is built from 16 residues. Looked up from germline, CDR1 is SGHRS and CDR2 is YFSETQ. The CDR3 is CASSQWEYAIYNEQFF. CDR3 DNA: TGCGCCAGCAGTCAGTGGGAGTACGCCATCTACAATGAGCAGTTCTTC.

A word on this clonotype: A read error may account for a junction end that differs from germline. The gene calls are TRBV14 and TRBJ1-1, with D uncertain. CDR1 SGHDN and CDR2 FVKESK come from the germline V gene. This CDR3 contains 13 residues. CDR3 DNA sequence: TGTGGCAGCAGCCCGAAACGGAACACTGAAGTTTTCTTT. Residues: CGSSPKRNTEVFF. Complete variable domain (other parts from reference TRBV14 and TRBJ1-1): EAGVTQFPSHSVIEKGQTVTLRCDPISGHDNLYWYRRVMGKEIKFLLHFVKESKQDESGMPNNRFLAERTGGTYSTLKVQPAELEDSGVYFCGSSPKRNTEVFFGQGTRLTVV.

The CDR3 region has the DNA TGCGCCAGCAGCTTGGAGGCGCGACGATTTTACAATGAGCAGTTCTTC. Translating it yields CASSLEARRFYNEQFF. The V and J genes are TRBV5-1 and TRBJ2-1; unclear D gene. There are 16 residues in the CDR3. Germline CDR1 SGHRS, CDR2 YFSETQ. V was cut by 0 bases and J by 4 bases, with 14 bases left in between.

This clonotype showed up just once. The missing conserved phenylalanine or tryptophan at the end of this CDR3 makes a read error likely. The CDR3 sequence: CASSQDLTRDQPQHV. CDR3 nucleotide sequence: TGTGCCAGCAGCCAAGACCTCACTAGGGATCAGCCCCAGCATGTT. This chain uses TRBV4-2 with TRBJ1-5; D call uncertain. This CDR3 has 15 amino acids. Germline CDR1 and CDR2: LGHNA and YNFKEQ. The germline V and J ends were trimmed by 0 bases and 5 bases, with 11 bases remaining between them.

CDR3 in DNA: TGTGCCAGCAGCACCGGGACAGTGCGCATCTGCGAGCAGTACTTC. This codes for CASSTGTVRICEQYF. The chain carries TRBV11-2 and TRBJ2-7; 7 bases agree with TRBD1. Germline values: CDR1 SGHAT, CDR2 FQNNGV. Trimming removed 5 bases from V and 6 bases from J; junction bases left unmatched: 13. This CDR3 region has 15 residues.

Worth noting for this clonotype: Compared with germline, one end of the junction differs, possibly owing to a read error. The J gene is TRBJ1-5, the V gene TRBV6-1; tentatively, D is TRBD1 (5 bases). CDR1 is MNHNS and CDR2 is SASEGT in the germline V gene. The CDR3 runs 15 residues. The CDR3 reads CASSIRCDSRQPQHF. The CDR3 DNA sequence: TGTGCCAGCAGTATACGCTGTGACAGTCGTCAGCCCCAACATTTT.

This sequence joins TRBV11-1 and TRBJ2-5; D is possibly TRBD1 or TRBD2 (5 bases each). Germline V gene data show CDR1 as SGHAT and CDR2 as FQDESV (reference sequence). The length of the CDR3 is 12 residues. V lost 10 bases, J lost 10 bases, and 19 bases lay in between. The CDR3 DNA is TGTGCCAATAGCTCGACGGGACGGGGCCAGTACTTC. This translates into CANSSTGRGQYF.

Regarding this clonotype: An end of the junction does not agree with germline; a read error may underlie this. The gene calls are TRBV24-1 and TRBJ2-5; 7 bases match TRBD2. Germline CDR1 KGHDR, CDR2 SFDVKD. The CDR3 runs to 17 residues. DNA of the CDR3: TGTGCCACCAGTGATAGCCATACGGGACTATTTCAAGAGATCCAGTACTTC. Translation: CATSDSHTGLFQEIQYF.

As regards this clonotype: The germline gene is not matched at one end of the junction; a read error may be the cause. The chain uses TRBV11-2 and TRBJ2-1; 8 bases agree with TRBD2. Per the germline V gene, CDR1 is SGHAT and CDR2 is FQNNGV. The CDR3 is made up of 15 amino acids. The DNA of the CDR3 is TGTGCCAGCAGCTTAGAAACTAACGGGAGGGCTGAGCAATTCTTC. The encoded protein is CASSLETNGRAEQFF.

This clonotype was picked up one time. The junction departs from germline at one end; a sequencing error may be responsible. In nucleotides, the CDR3 is TGTGCCAGTAGTCGGACTGGGCCCACTGAAGCTTTCTTC. This codes for CASSRTGPTEAFF. This chain links TRBV19 with TRBJ1-1; D unclear. CDR1 is LNHDA, CDR2 SQIVND, per germline (reference sequence). The CDR3 is 13 residues long.

As to this clonotype: The junction and the germline gene differ at one end; a read error may be behind it. The chain uses TRBV20-1 and TRBJ2-2; D tentatively fits TRBD1 or TRBD2 (5 bases each). Looked up from germline, CDR1 is DFQATT and CDR2 is SNEGSKA (reference sequence). The CDR3 loop spans 15 amino acids. This CDR3 is CSARLTALNTGEPFF. As DNA, the CDR3 is TGCAGTGCTAGACTGACAGCACTTAACACCGGGGAGCCGTTTTTT.

The chain is built from TRBV29-1 and TRBJ2-7, with no clear D. V was shortened by 3 bases and J by 7 bases, with 13 bases between the two germline ends. This CDR3 has 12 residues. The V gene's germline CDR1 is SQVTM and CDR2 ANQGSEA. The CDR3 nucleotides are TGCAGCGTTGAGACACTTTATGATGAGCAGTACTTC. Its protein is CSVETLYDEQYF.

Concerning this clonotype itself: At one end, the junction sequence differs from germline, possibly due to a read error. The chain joins TRBV6-5 to TRBJ1-5, with TRBD1 matching 7 bases. The assigned J gene may be wrong: the sequence end matches TRBJ2-3 better. The CDR3 totals 15 residues. The germline V gene has CDR1 MNHEY and CDR2 SVGAGI. CDR3 amino acids: CANSYSDREGQPQYF. The CDR3 DNA reads as TGTGCCAACAGTTACTCAGACAGGGAAGGCCAGCCCCAGTATTTT.

With respect to this clonotype: A read error may produce the germline difference seen at one junction end. The chain employs TRBV7-9 and TRBJ2-3, with 8 bases lining up with TRBD2. The germline V gene encodes CDR1 SEHNR and CDR2 FQNEAQ (reference sequence). The CDR3 is 19 amino acids. The CDR3 DNA reads as TGTGCCAGCAGCTTAGCTAGGCTAGCGGGCCCCTTCCCCACAGACACGCAGTATTTT. Translation gives CASSLARLAGPFPTDTQYF.

The CDR3 region is CASTHPHGLPTDTQYF. In DNA, the CDR3 is TGTGCCAGCACCCACCCACACGGGCTACCTACAGATACGCAGTATTTT. The chain carries TRBV5-5 and TRBJ2-3, with D hard to call. Trimming removed 6 bases from V and 3 bases from J, with 20 bases in between. In germline, CDR1 is SGHKS, CDR2 YYEKEE (reference sequence). CDR3 size: 16 residues.

This clonotype was observed a few times. It is likely a read error, because the conserved phenylalanine at the end of the CDR3 is missing. The gene calls are TRBV29-1 and TRBJ1-1; D unresolved. The V gene's germline CDR1 is SQVTM and CDR2 ANQGSEA. The CDR3 totals 12 residues. The CDR3: CSVGRRNTEAFL. CDR3 in DNA: TGCAGTGTTGGGCGGCGGAACACTGAAGCTTTCCTT.

The chain recombines TRBV11-3 with TRBJ1-1, with TRBD1 identical over 8 bases. Trimming cost V 6 bases and J 4 bases; bases outside gene matches: 7. CDR1 is SGHNT and CDR2 is YENEEA in the germline V gene. This CDR3 is built from 14 residues. Written as DNA, the CDR3 is TGTGCCAGCAGGCAGACAGGGGTGAGCACTGAAGCTTTCTTT. As protein: CASRQTGVSTEAFF.

Turning to this clonotype: Since no conserved phenylalanine or tryptophan closes the CDR3, a read error is the likely cause. The J gene is TRBJ2-1, the V gene TRBV15; no firm D call. The CDR3 spans 12 residues. The germline CDR1 and CDR2 sequences are LNHNV and YYDKDF (reference sequence). The CDR3 DNA follows: TGTGTCACCAGCAGTGATGAAAATGAGCAGTTCCTC. Translation gives CVTSSDENEQFL.